The 9 T cell receptor beta chains below come from one sample, sequenced in a study of cytomegalovirus exposure and HLA in healthy donors. 13 Jbeta primers and 60 Vbeta primers were used for the PCR. The repertoire was sequenced with immunoSEQ multiplex PCR; TCRdb's copy has only in-frame clones and lacks some. Altogether 150,000 to 200,000 clones are present, 80% being singletons, with the ten largest covering 6% to 7.5%. The sample was PBMCs. The receptors were sampled from a man younger than 40 in good health and CMV-seropositive.

This chain links TRBV11-3 with TRBJ1-6; no clear D. The germline V gene encodes CDR1 SGHNT and CDR2 YENEEA. V lost 8 bases and J 3 bases, leaving 14 bases between the germline ends. This CDR3 is 15 amino acids long. The CDR3 DNA follows: TGTGCCAGCCAGGTCTATTCGGTCTATAATTCACCCCTCCACTTT. Translated, it gives CASQVYSVYNSPLHF.

The gene calls are TRBV27 and TRBJ2-1, with a possible D match to TRBD2 (6 bases). Trimming removed 0 bases from V and 3 bases from J, with 9 bases in between. CDR3 size: 15 residues. Germline CDR1 MNHEY, CDR2 SMNVEV (reference sequence). The CDR3 nucleotides are TGTGCCAGCAGTTTATCCGGGGGATACTACAATGAGCAGTTCTTC. This encodes CASSLSGGYYNEQFF.

The gene calls are TRBV5-6 and TRBJ1-5; 7 bases align to TRBD1. Germline trimming cut 2 bases from V and 7 bases from J; bases unmatched to any gene: 6. Germline values: CDR1 SGHDT, CDR2 YYEEEE. The CDR3 spans 14 residues. As DNA, the CDR3 is TGTGCCAGCAGCTTAGGCCAGGGGGAGCAGCCCCAGCATTTT. Amino acids: CASSLGQGEQPQHF. The complete variable domain, with remaining parts taken from reference TRBV5-6 and TRBJ1-5, reads DAGVTQSPTHLIKTRGQQVTLRCSPKSGHDTVSWYQQALGQGPQFIFQYYEEEERQRGNFPDRFSGHQFPNYSSELNVNALLLGDSALYLCASSLGQGEQPQHFGDGTRLSIL.

This clone showed up just once. V and J are TRBV11-3 and TRBJ2-3; TRBD2 matches 7 bases. CDR1 and CDR2 from the germline V gene are SGHNT and YENEEA. This CDR3 region has 16 residues. Germline trimming cut 5 bases from V and 1 base from J; bases unmatched to any gene: 9. In nucleotides, the CDR3 is TGTGCCAGCAGCCTCCGTAGCGGGTCCGGCACAGATACGCAGTATTTT. As protein: CASSLRSGSGTDTQYF.

This clone came up once. The V gene is TRBV4-1, the J gene TRBJ1-4, with TRBD1 matching over 9 bases. Germline CDR1 is MGHRA and CDR2 is YSYEKL. Trimming removed 5 bases from V and 3 bases from J; junction bases left unmatched: 1. This CDR3 has 14 amino acids. CDR3 in amino acids: CASSWTGANEKLFF. DNA for the CDR3: TGCGCCAGCAGCTGGACAGGGGCTAATGAAAAACTGTTTTTT.

The rearrangement uses TRBV28 and TRBJ2-1, with 7 bases fitting TRBD2. Germline CDR1 is MDHEN and CDR2 is SYDVKM. The CDR3 covers 15 residues. Trimming cost V 5 bases and J 2 bases; bases outside gene matches: 6. CDR3 sequence (DNA): TGTGCCAGCAGTCCAGAGCGGGAACCCTACAATGAGCAGTTCTTC. Translating gives CASSPEREPYNEQFF. Looking up the rest from reference TRBV28 and TRBJ2-1 gives the full variable domain: DVKVTQSSRYLVKRTGEKVFLECVQDMDHENMFWYRQDPGLGLRLIYFSYDVKMKEKGDIPEGYSVSREKKERFSLILESASTNQTSMYLCASSPEREPYNEQFFGPGTRLTVL.

This clone is a singleton in its sample. V gene TRBV12-5 combines with J gene TRBJ2-1; TRBD2 agrees at 10 bases. CDR3 length: 14 amino acids. V lost 3 bases to trimming and J lost 5 bases; unmatched junction nucleotides: 1. Looked up from germline, CDR1 is LGHNT and CDR2 is FRNRAP. In DNA form, the CDR3 reads TGTGCTAGTGGTTTAGCGGGAGGGCACAATGAGCAGTTCTTC. Amino acid sequence: CASGLAGGHNEQFF.

This clone came up once. The J gene is TRBJ1-3, the V gene TRBV11-2, with 7 bases fitting TRBD1. Looked up from germline, CDR1 is SGHAT and CDR2 is FQNNGV. Trimming removed 1 base from V and 4 bases from J; junction bases left unmatched: 10. The CDR3 runs 17 residues. CDR3 DNA: TGTGCCAGCAGCTTAGTCACAGGGGACAGAGCGGGAAACACCATATATTTT. Translated, it gives CASSLVTGDRAGNTIYF.

The CDR3 coding sequence is TGTGCCAGCAGCGAACGCGGCCAATATGGCTACACCTTC. Its protein is CASSERGQYGYTF. The chain joins TRBV11-3 to TRBJ1-2; D is uncertain. Trimming shortened V by 5 bases and J by 5 bases, and 12 bases separated the two germline ends. The CDR3 has 13 residues. Germline-derived CDR1 and CDR2 are SGHNT and YENEEA.